The 23 T cell receptor beta chains below come from one sample, sequenced in a study of CD8 T cells in ankylosing spondylitis (dated by TCRdb to between 2016 and 2019). General study outcomes and caveats: Blood from ankylosing spondylitis patients appeared to be characterized by a TCR beta motif composed of roughly eight highly homologous amino acid variants.

These TCRs' antigens remain unknown. Libraries were constructed by 5' RACE. The data were produced on an Illumina HiSeq 2500. The public reads were run again by TCRdb, first through fastp at Q25 and then through MiXCR, and only productive beta chains were kept. CDR3 protein duplicates are merged, each entry listing the most common genes and DNA. Here the sample has about 800,000 distinct CDR3 sequences; around 11% occur a single time. The leading ten clones occupy more than 0.5% of the sample. The sample was blood, either unsorted or a sorted T cell fraction (not recorded which). All receptors derive from a male donor with ankylosing spondylitis.

This chain joins TRBV10-3 and TRBJ1-4; D is possibly TRBD1 (6 bases). The CDR3 totals 14 residues. Trimming removed 6 bases from V and 4 bases from J, with 12 bases in between. Germline CDR1 reads ENHRY; CDR2 reads SYGVKD. As DNA, the CDR3 is TGTGCCATCAGCCCGACAGGTAGTAATGAAAAACTGTTTTTT. It yields the protein CAISPTGSNEKLFF.

The chain is built from TRBV4-3 and TRBJ2-1; 7 nucleotides agree with TRBD2. CDR1 and CDR2 from the germline V gene are LGHNA and YSLEER. The CDR3 length is 16 residues. The V segment lost 4 bases and the J segment 0 bases; nucleotides outside the gene matches: 6. The CDR3 loop is CASSLERGGSYNEQFF. The CDR3, as DNA: TGCGCCAGCAGCCTGGAGCGGGGAGGCTCCTACAATGAGCAGTTCTTC.

V is TRBV10-3 and J is TRBJ2-3; 7 bases line up with TRBD1. Germline lookup yields CDR1 ENHRY and CDR2 SYGVKD. V trimming: 5 bases; J trimming: 2 bases; junction bases outside the gene matches: 4. The CDR3 contains 14 residues. The CDR3 spells CAISSGTDTDTQYF. CDR3 nucleotides: TGTGCCATCAGTTCCGGGACAGACACAGATACGCAGTATTTT.

This clonotype was counted only a few times. The chain employs TRBV4-2 and TRBJ1-6; D gene unclear. This CDR3 comprises 17 residues. CDR1 is LGHNA and CDR2 is YNFKEQ in the germline V gene. Trimming cost V 0 bases and J 7 bases, with 16 bases left between them. The CDR3 bases are TGTGCCAGCAGCCAAGAAGAACGGGATCACATCAATTCACCCCTCCACTTT. Protein sequence: CASSQEERDHINSPLHF.

This clonotype was observed a few times. The chain employs TRBV20-1 and TRBJ2-7, with TRBD2 matching over 7 bases. Germline V gene data show CDR1 as DFQATT and CDR2 as SNEGSKA (reference sequence). This CDR3 contains 13 residues. J was trimmed by 5 bases and V by 3 bases; bases with no gene match: 7. The CDR3 spells CSASGGSEDEQYF. CDR3 DNA sequence: TGCAGTGCTAGTGGCGGGAGTGAGGACGAGCAGTACTTC.

This clonotype was observed at least ten times. This chain links TRBV29-1 with TRBJ2-1; TRBD2 agrees at 10 bases. The CDR3 is made up of 13 amino acids. V was pared by 4 bases and J by 4 bases, with 1 base of the junction left unmatched. Germline assignment: CDR1 SQVTM and CDR2 ANQGSEA. CDR3: CSVASGSYNEQFF. CDR3 bases: TGCAGCGTTGCTAGCGGGAGTTACAATGAGCAGTTCTTC.

This clonotype was observed many times. The CDR3, as DNA: TGCAGCGGCGGGGTCACAGATACGCAGTATTTT. This encodes CSGGVTDTQYF. The gene calls are TRBV29-1 and TRBJ2-3; D may be TRBD2 (6 bases). CDR3 length: 11 amino acids. The ends were cut back, 7 bases at V and 2 bases at J, with 7 bases in the middle. Germline V gives CDR1 SQVTM, CDR2 ANQGSEA.

This clonotype has more than one count but fewer than ten. The chain links TRBV5-1 to TRBJ2-7; 7 bases align to TRBD2. The CDR3 is made up of 14 amino acids. V dropped 0 bases and J dropped 5; count of bases not matched to a gene: 5. From germline, CDR1 is SGHRS and CDR2 YFSETQ. CDR3: CASSLGAGEDEQYF. The CDR3 bases are TGCGCCAGCAGCTTGGGCGCGGGAGAGGACGAGCAGTACTTC.

This clonotype showed up just a few times. This sequence may be a read error, since a much larger clone differs from it by one base. This chain uses TRBV20-1 with TRBJ2-7, with a possible D match to TRBD1 (5 bases). V lost 3 bases and J 7 bases, leaving 10 bases between the germline ends. In germline, CDR1 is DFQATT, CDR2 SNEGSKA (reference sequence). The CDR3 extends over 11 amino acids. The CDR3, as DNA: TGCAGTGCTAGTAAGGGGATGGAGCAGTACTTC. This translates into CSASKGMEQYF.

This chain joins TRBV5-1 and TRBJ2-4, with 8 bases aligning to TRBD2. CDR3 length: 16 amino acids. Germline assignment: CDR1 SGHRS and CDR2 YFSETQ. The V and J ends lost 4 bases and 2 bases, in that order; junction bases with no gene match: 8. The CDR3: CASSLWTGGTKNIQYF. CDR3 in DNA: TGCGCCAGCAGCCTTTGGACGGGGGGGACCAAAAACATTCAGTACTTC.

This clonotype has a count of ten or more. The chain uses TRBV5-6 and TRBJ2-3; a possible D gene is TRBD2 (5 bases). The CDR3 extends over 15 amino acids. Trimming pared 3 bases from V and 4 bases from J, leaving 15 bases between. CDR1 SGHDT and CDR2 YYEEEE come from the germline V gene. The CDR3 sequence is CASSYTGSTSDTQYF. The CDR3 nucleotides are TGTGCCAGCAGCTACACGGGATCCACTTCAGATACGCAGTATTTT.

This clonotype was recorded a few times. V and J are TRBV5-1 and TRBJ2-5; 11 bases agree with TRBD2. The CDR3 spans 15 residues. J lost 5 bases, V lost 4 bases, and 7 bases had no gene match. In germline, CDR1 is SGHRS, CDR2 YFSETQ. The CDR3 DNA reads TGCGCCAGCAGCCTCTATAGCGGGAGGGGTGAGACCCAGTACTTC. This sequence encodes CASSLYSGRGETQYF.

This chain joins TRBV3-1 and TRBJ1-1; 9 nucleotides line up with TRBD1. CDR3 length: 15 amino acids. V was pared by 5 bases and J by 2 bases, with 6 bases of the junction left unmatched. Germline-derived CDR1 and CDR2 are LGHDT and YNNKEL (reference sequence). CDR3 nucleotides: TGTGCCAGCAGCGTACAGGGGGCTCGCAACACTGAAGCTTTCTTT. Protein: CASSVQGARNTEAFF.

The V call is TRBV24-1, the J call TRBJ1-4, with D possibly TRBD1 on 5 matching bases. CDR1 and CDR2 (germline): KGHDR, SFDVKD. Deletions cut 3 bases from V and 6 bases from J, with 10 bases between. The CDR3 extends over 14 amino acids. This CDR3 is CATSDGRGDEKLFF. CDR3 nucleotides: TGTGCCACCAGTGATGGTAGGGGAGATGAAAAACTGTTTTTT.

This clonotype was recorded a few times. The rearrangement uses TRBV11-2 and TRBJ1-1; D gene uncertain. Trimming took off 4 bases at V and 5 bases at J, with 11 bases between the two ends. The CDR3 spans 13 residues. Germline CDR1 is SGHAT and CDR2 is FQNNGV. As DNA, the CDR3 is TGTGCCAGCAGCTGGGTGGAGGTTACTGAAGCTTTCTTT. It encodes CASSWVEVTEAFF.

With regard to this clonotype: Possible read error: a much larger clone is one base away. This chain uses TRBV12-3 or TRBV12-4 with TRBJ2-2, with 9 bases aligning to TRBD1. Trimming took 6 bases from V and 5 from J; bases not matched to a gene: 4. CDR3 length: 14 amino acids. CDR3 amino acids: CASSRTGETGELFF. In DNA form, the CDR3 reads TGTGCCAGCAGCAGGACAGGGGAGACCGGGGAGCTGTTTTTT.

The chain has TRBV5-1 and TRBJ1-1; 8 bases fit TRBD1. Germline-derived CDR1 and CDR2 are SGHRS and YFSETQ. The V segment lost 2 bases and the J segment 0 bases; nucleotides outside the gene matches: 6. The CDR3 consists of 16 residues. The CDR3: CASSLWTGRVNTEAFF. As DNA, the CDR3 is TGCGCCAGCAGCTTATGGACAGGGAGGGTGAACACTGAAGCTTTCTTT.

Many counts were recorded for this clonotype. The chain carries TRBV20-1 and TRBJ1-1, with 9 positions matching TRBD1. The CDR3 has 11 amino acids. From germline, CDR1 is DFQATT and CDR2 SNEGSKA (reference sequence). Trimming removed 5 bases from V and 11 bases from J; junction bases left unmatched: 6. Here the CDR3 reads CSAGQGILAFF. DNA of the CDR3: TGCAGTGCTGGACAGGGGATATTGGCTTTCTTT.

This clonotype was counted ten times or more. The chain combines TRBV4-2 with TRBJ2-7, with TRBD1 matching 7 bases. Trimming removed 4 bases from V and 2 bases from J; junction bases left unmatched: 8. The CDR3 has 15 amino acids. Looked up from germline, CDR1 is LGHNA and CDR2 is YNFKEQ. CDR3: CASSRGTDTTYEQYF. DNA of the CDR3: TGTGCCAGCAGCCGGGGGACAGATACTACCTACGAGCAGTACTTC.

In this sample, this clonotype turned up a few times. The chain has TRBV15 and TRBJ2-1; 10 bases are a match to TRBD1. The CDR3 has 14 amino acids. Germline V gene data show CDR1 as LNHNV and CDR2 as YYDKDF (reference sequence). Trimming took 1 base from V and 8 from J; bases not matched to a gene: 2. This CDR3 reads CATSRGGTGDEQFF. The CDR3 coding sequence is TGTGCCACCAGCAGAGGCGGGACAGGGGATGAGCAGTTCTTC. The whole variable domain, remainder taken from reference TRBV15 and TRBJ2-1, is DAMVIQNPRYQVTQFGKPVTLSCSQTLNHNVMYWYQQKSSQAPKLLFHYYDKDFNNEADTPDNFQSRRPNTSFCFLDIRSPGLGDTAMYLCATSRGGTGDEQFFGPGTRLTVL.

This clonotype turned up a few times. The rearrangement uses TRBV6-5 and TRBJ2-1; maybe TRBD1 (5 bases). The CDR3 covers 16 residues. Germline loops: CDR1 MNHEY, CDR2 SVGAGI. V was cut by 4 bases and J by 4 bases, with 17 bases left in between. The CDR3 DNA is TGTGCCAGCAGTTCCCTTTCAGGGTTCCCTTACAATGAGCAGTTCTTC. Translating gives CASSSLSGFPYNEQFF.

This chain connects TRBV4-1 to TRBJ2-2; TRBD1 matches 8 bases. V dropped 2 bases and J dropped 7; count of bases not matched to a gene: 6. The CDR3 covers 15 residues. The germline CDR1 and CDR2 sequences are MGHRA and YSYEKL. As DNA, the CDR3 is TGCGCCAGCAGCCAATTACAGGGGGTGATCGGGGAGCTGTTTTTT. Translated: CASSQLQGVIGELFF.

The chain is built from TRBV7-3 and TRBJ2-3; D may match TRBD1 or TRBD2 (5 bases each). The CDR3 is 14 amino acids. V gave up 5 bases and J gave up 2 bases, with 11 bases separating them. The germline V gene encodes CDR1 SGHTA and CDR2 FQGTGA. The CDR3 loop is CASSARGATDTQYF. The CDR3 DNA sequence: TGTGCCAGCAGCGCCAGAGGGGCCACAGATACGCAGTATTTT. Combining the CDR3 with reference TRBV7-3 and TRBJ2-3 gives the whole variable domain GAGVSQTPSNKVTEKGKYVELRCDPISGHTALYWYRQSLGQGPEFLIYFQGTGAADDSGLPNDRFFAVRPEGSVSTLKIQRTERGDSAVYLCASSARGATDTQYFGPGTRLTVL.